Following are 6 T cell receptor beta chains from one sample sequenced in a study of blood T cell repertoires in COVID-19. The protocol was immunoSEQ multiplex PCR, while the TCRdb copy is restricted to in-frame clones and leaves out a portion. The table includes approximately 230,000 clones, 87% detected once. Material for sequencing was peripheral blood. The origin of the receptors is a man aged 18 to 30 with active or convalescent COVID-19.

The chain employs TRBV5-1 and TRBJ1-2; perhaps TRBD1 as D (6 bases). CDR1 SGHRS and CDR2 YFSETQ come from the germline V gene. Trimming stripped 0 bases from V and 4 bases from J, with 13 bases between. CDR3 length: 15 amino acids. For the CDR3, the DNA is TGCGCCAGCAGCTTGGCCCCAGGGGTTGCCTATGGCTACACCTTC. It codes for CASSLAPGVAYGYTF. Full variable domain (missing parts from reference TRBV5-1 and TRBJ1-2): KAGVTQTPRYLIKTRGQQVTLSCSPISGHRSVSWYQQTPGQGLQFLFEYFSETQRNKGNFPGRFSGRQFSNSRSEMNVSTLELGDSALYLCASSLAPGVAYGYTFGSGTRLTVV.

This chain connects TRBV5-1 to TRBJ2-7; TRBD1 matches at 9 bases. This CDR3 is 17 amino acids long. Trimming at V came to 0 bases and at J to 3 bases, leaving 10 bases not matched to a gene. Per germline, CDR1 SGHRS and CDR2 YFSETQ. CDR3 sequence (DNA): TGCGCCAGCAGCTTGGGAGGACCTGGGACAGGGAGCTACGAGCAGTACTTC. Translating it yields CASSLGGPGTGSYEQYF.

The chain has TRBV7-2 and TRBJ2-1, with 9 nucleotides matching TRBD2. This CDR3 has 17 amino acids. The germline gives CDR1 SGHTA, CDR2 FQGNSA. V shed 0 bases, J shed 7 bases, and the junction held 10 bases outside the gene matches. CDR3 in amino acids: CASSLAPSGGGGNEQFF. CDR3 DNA: TGTGCCAGCAGCTTAGCTCCCTCCGGCGGGGGGGGAAATGAGCAGTTCTTC. The whole variable domain, remainder taken from reference TRBV7-2 and TRBJ2-1, is GAGVSQSPSNKVTEKGKDVELRCDPISGHTALYWYRQSLGQGLEFLIYFQGNSAPDKSGLPSDRFSAERTGGSVSTLTIQRTQQEDSAVYLCASSLAPSGGGGNEQFFGPGTRLTVL.

The J gene is TRBJ1-3, the V gene TRBV3-1 (or the pseudogene TRBV3-2); TRBD1 matches at 9 bases. Trimming took 3 bases from V and 3 from J; bases not matched to a gene: 9. Germline lookup yields CDR1 LGHDT and CDR2 YNNKEL (reference sequence). The CDR3 has 17 amino acids. The CDR3 DNA is TGTGCCAGCAGCCAGGGGGGGGACAGGGTAAGTGGAAACACCATATATTTT. Its protein product is CASSQGGDRVSGNTIYF.

This clone was counted a single time. The genes are TRBV5-5 and TRBJ2-3; D remains unclear. Germline lookup yields CDR1 SGHKS and CDR2 YYEKEE (reference sequence). The CDR3 is 13 residues long. Between the trimmed V and J ends, which lost 4 bases and 6 bases, there was a span of 12 bases. The CDR3 here is CASSTQTWDTQYF. CDR3 nucleotides: TGTGCCAGCAGCACCCAGACATGGGATACGCAGTATTTT.

This chain's CDR3 is CASSLQGAHYNSPLHF. CDR3 sequence (DNA): TGTGCCAGCAGTCTACAGGGGGCACACTATAATTCACCCCTCCACTTT. V gene TRBV27 combines with J gene TRBJ1-6, with 9 bases identical to TRBD1. The V gene's germline CDR1 is MNHEY and CDR2 SMNVEV (reference sequence). CDR3 length equals 16 residues. V trimming: 5 bases; J trimming: 3 bases; junction bases outside the gene matches: 5.